The T cell receptor beta chain described here comes from a study of T cell responses to AZD1222 COVID-19 vaccine. Study-level background: Pooling covered second doses at about 4 or about 12 weeks.

Using immunoSEQ multiplex PCR, the repertoire was profiled, and TCRdb retains in-frame clones only, with some absent. The repertoire holds roughly 120,000 clones, with approximately 85% as singletons. This clone was counted many times. CDR1 and CDR2 (germline): SNHLY, FYNNEI. The junction had 12 bases not matched to a gene; V was cut back by 6 bases and J by 8 bases. This CDR3 has 16 amino acids. The starting material was peripheral blood, obtained on day 0 of AZD1222 vaccination. The source of this sequence is an adult in good health. The chain is built from TRBV2 and TRBJ2-1, with 11 bases that match TRBD1. The CDR3 DNA is TGTGCCAGCAGCCGAAGTATAGGACAGGGGGCCCATGAGCAGTTCTTC. This encodes CASSRSIGQGAHEQFF.